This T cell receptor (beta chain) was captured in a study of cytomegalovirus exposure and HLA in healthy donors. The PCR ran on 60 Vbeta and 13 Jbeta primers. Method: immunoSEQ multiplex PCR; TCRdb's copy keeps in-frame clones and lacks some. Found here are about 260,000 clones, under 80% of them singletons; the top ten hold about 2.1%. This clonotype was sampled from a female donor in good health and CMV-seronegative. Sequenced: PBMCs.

The CDR3 sequence: CASSFRSGAPYEQYF. The CDR3 DNA reads TGTGCCAGCAGTTTTCGAAGCGGGGCCCCCTACGAGCAGTACTTC. The J gene is TRBJ2-7, the V gene TRBV27; TRBD2 matches 7 bases. Germline CDR1 is MNHEY and CDR2 is SMNVEV (reference sequence). The CDR3 sequence is 15 residues long. The trim removed 3 bases at V and 2 bases at J, leaving 7 bases unmatched.